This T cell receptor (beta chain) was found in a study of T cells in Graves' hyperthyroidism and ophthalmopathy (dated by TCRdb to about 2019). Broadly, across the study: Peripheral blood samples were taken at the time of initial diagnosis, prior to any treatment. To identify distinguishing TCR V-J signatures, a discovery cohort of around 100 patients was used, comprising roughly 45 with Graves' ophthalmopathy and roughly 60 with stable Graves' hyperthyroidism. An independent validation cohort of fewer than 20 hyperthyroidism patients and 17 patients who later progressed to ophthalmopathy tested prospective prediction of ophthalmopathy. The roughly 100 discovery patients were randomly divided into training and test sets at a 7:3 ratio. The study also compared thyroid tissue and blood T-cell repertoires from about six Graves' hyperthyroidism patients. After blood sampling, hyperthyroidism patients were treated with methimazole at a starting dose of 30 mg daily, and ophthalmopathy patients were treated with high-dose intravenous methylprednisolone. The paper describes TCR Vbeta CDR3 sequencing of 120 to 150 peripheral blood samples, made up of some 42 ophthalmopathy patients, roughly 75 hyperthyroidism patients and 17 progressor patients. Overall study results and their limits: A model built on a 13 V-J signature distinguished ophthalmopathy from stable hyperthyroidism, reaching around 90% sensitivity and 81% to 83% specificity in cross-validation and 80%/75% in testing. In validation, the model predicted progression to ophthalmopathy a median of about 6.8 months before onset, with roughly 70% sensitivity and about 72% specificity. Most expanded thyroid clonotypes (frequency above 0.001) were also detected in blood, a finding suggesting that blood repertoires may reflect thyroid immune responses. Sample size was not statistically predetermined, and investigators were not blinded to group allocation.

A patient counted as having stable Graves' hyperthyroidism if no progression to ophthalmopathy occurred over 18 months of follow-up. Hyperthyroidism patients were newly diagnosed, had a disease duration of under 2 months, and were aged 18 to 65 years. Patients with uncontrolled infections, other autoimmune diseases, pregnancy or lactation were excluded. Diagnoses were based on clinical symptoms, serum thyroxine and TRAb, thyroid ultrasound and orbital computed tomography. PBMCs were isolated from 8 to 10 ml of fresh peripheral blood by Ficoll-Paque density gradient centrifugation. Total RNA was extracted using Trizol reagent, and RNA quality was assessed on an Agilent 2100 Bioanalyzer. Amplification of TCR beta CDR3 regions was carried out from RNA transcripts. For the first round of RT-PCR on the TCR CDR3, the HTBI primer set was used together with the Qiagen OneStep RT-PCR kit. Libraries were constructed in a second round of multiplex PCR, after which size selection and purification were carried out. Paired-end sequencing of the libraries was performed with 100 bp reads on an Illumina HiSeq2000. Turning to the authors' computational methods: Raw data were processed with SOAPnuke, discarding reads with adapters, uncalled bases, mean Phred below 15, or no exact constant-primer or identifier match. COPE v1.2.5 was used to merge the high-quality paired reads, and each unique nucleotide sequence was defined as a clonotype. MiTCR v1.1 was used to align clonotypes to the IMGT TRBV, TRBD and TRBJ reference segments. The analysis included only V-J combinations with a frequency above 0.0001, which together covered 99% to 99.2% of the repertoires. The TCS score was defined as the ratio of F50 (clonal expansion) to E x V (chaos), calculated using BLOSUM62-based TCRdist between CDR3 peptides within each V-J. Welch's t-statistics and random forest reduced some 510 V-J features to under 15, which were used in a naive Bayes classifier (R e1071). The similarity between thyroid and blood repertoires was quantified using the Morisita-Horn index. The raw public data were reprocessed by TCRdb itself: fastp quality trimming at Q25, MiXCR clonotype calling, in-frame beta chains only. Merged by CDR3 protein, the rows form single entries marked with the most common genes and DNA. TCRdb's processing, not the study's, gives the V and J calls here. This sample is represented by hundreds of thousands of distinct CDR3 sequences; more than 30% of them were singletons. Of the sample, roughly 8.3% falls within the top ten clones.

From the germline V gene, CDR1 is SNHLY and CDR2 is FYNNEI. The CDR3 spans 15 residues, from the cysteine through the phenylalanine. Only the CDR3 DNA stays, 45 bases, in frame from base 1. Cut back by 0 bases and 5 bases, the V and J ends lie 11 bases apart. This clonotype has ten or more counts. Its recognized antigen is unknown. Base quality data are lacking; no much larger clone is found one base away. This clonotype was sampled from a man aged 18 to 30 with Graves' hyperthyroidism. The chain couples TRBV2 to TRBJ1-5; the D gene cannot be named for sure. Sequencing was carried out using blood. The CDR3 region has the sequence CASSEAKSQYQPQHF. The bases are TGTGCCAGCAGTGAAGCGAAGAGCCAGTATCAGCCCCAGCATTTT. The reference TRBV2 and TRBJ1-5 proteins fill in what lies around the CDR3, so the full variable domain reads EPEVTQTPSHQVTQMGQEVILRCVPISNHLYFYWYRQILGQKVEFLVSFYNNEISEKSEIFDDQFSVERPDGSNFTLKIRSTKLEDSAMYFCASSEAKSQYQPQHFGDGTRLSIL.